The 16 T cell receptor beta chains below were found in one sample sequenced in a study of read filtering for tumor transcriptome and immune sequencing. From around 440 ng of RNA, a library with molecular barcoded alpha/delta and beta/gamma adaptors was made. Each CDR3 protein is one row after TCRdb ran MiXCR on the reads. The sample has about 130,000 distinct CDR3 sequences, around 13% seen once. The sequenced material came from a population of CD138-negative cells sorted from bone marrow. These receptor sequences come from a donor at least 40 years old with multiple myeloma.

This clonotype was observed at least ten times. The chain couples TRBV19 to TRBJ2-1; tentatively, D is TRBD1 (6 bases). Germline V gives CDR1 LNHDA, CDR2 SQIVND (reference sequence). This CDR3 comprises 12 residues. V lost 9 bases and J 6 bases, leaving 12 bases between the germline ends. The CDR3 sequence: CASSGVSNEQFF. CDR3 DNA: TGTGCCAGCTCAGGGGTATCCAATGAGCAGTTCTTC.

This clonotype was observed once. Since a much larger clone is just one base distant, this may be a read error. V and J are TRBV7-9 and TRBJ2-7; TRBD1 might be the D (6 bases). CDR3 length: 13 amino acids. Germline V CDR1 and CDR2: SEHNR, FQNEAQ (reference sequence). CDR3 amino acids: CASSRDTSYEQHF. The CDR3 DNA is TGTGCCAGCAGTCGGGACACCTCCTACGAGCAGCACTTC.

The table lists this clonotype with a few counts. The rearrangement links TRBV7-2 to TRBJ2-2; TRBD2 matches 8 bases. The CDR3 is made up of 14 amino acids. Germline V gene data show CDR1 as SGHTA and CDR2 as FQGNSA. V lost 6 bases, J lost 4 bases, and 4 bases stayed unmatched. CDR3 sequence: CASSPRGGTGELFF. CDR3 bases: TGTGCCAGCAGTCCACGGGGGGGCACCGGGGAGCTGTTTTTT.

The chain uses TRBV7-8 and TRBJ2-5, with 12 bases that match TRBD1. Trimming cost V 5 bases and J 5 bases; bases outside gene matches: 9. The CDR3 extends over 16 amino acids. CDR1 is SGHVS and CDR2 is FQNEAQ in the germline V gene. The CDR3 coding sequence is TGTGCCAGCAGCCCAGGTGGGACAGGGGGCATCGAGACCCAGTACTTC. Translated: CASSPGGTGGIETQYF.

This clonotype was observed a few times. J is TRBJ2-5 and V is TRBV9; 8 positions match TRBD2. The CDR3 runs to 16 residues. The V gene's germline CDR1 is SGDLS and CDR2 YYNGEE. V was clipped by 4 bases and J by 1 base; unmatched bases: 9. CDR3 sequence (DNA): TGTGCCAGCAGCAAACTGCCGGGGGGGGCCCAAGAGACCCAGTACTTC. This codes for CASSKLPGGAQETQYF. Full variable domain (missing parts from reference TRBV9 and TRBJ2-5): DSGVTQTPKHLITATGQRVTLRCSPRSGDLSVYWYQQSLDQGLQFLIQYYNGEERAKGNILERFSAQQFPDLHSELNLSSLELGDSALYFCASSKLPGGAQETQYFGPGTRLLVL.

As regards this clonotype: A much larger clone sits a single nucleotide away, making a read error possible. The chain employs TRBV5-1 and TRBJ2-2; TRBD2 agrees at 12 bases. Germline CDR1 SGHRS, CDR2 YFSETQ. This CDR3 region has 17 residues. CDR3 sequence reads: CASSARLAGDLTGKLFF. The CDR3 coding sequence is TGCGCCAGCAGCGCCCGACTAGCGGGGGACTTAACCGGGAAGCTGTTTTTT.

This clonotype was detected many times. V and J are TRBV30 and TRBJ1-1; weak D call: TRBD1 (6 bases). Trimming stripped 3 bases from V and 5 bases from J, with 10 bases between. This CDR3 is 12 amino acids long. Germline CDR1 GTSNPN, CDR2 SVGIG (reference sequence). CDR3 sequence: CAWSKTGTEAFF. The CDR3 DNA follows: TGTGCCTGGAGCAAAACAGGGACTGAAGCTTTCTTT.

The J gene is TRBJ2-2, the V gene TRBV4-1; D possibly corresponds to TRBD2 (6 bases). Trimming removed 4 bases at V and 8 bases at J, with 14 bases between. Germline CDR1 is MGHRA and CDR2 is YSYEKL. This CDR3 comprises 14 residues. Here the CDR3 DNA reads TGCGCCAGCAGCCCCCGAGGGAGGTCTGGGGAGCTGTTTTTT. It encodes CASSPRGRSGELFF.

This clonotype was found many times. This chain connects TRBV12-3 or TRBV12-4 to TRBJ1-1; D gene uncertain. V was trimmed by 2 bases and J by 4 bases, leaving 11 bases between them. This CDR3 has 14 residues. The CDR3 sequence: CASSLTVVVTEAFF. CDR3 in DNA: TGTGCCAGCAGTTTAACTGTGGTGGTCACTGAAGCTTTCTTT.

This clonotype has a handful of counts. V usage is TRBV12-3 or TRBV12-4 and J usage is TRBJ2-6; D is possibly TRBD1 (6 bases). Trimming pared 4 bases from V and 0 bases from J, leaving 13 bases between. CDR3 length: 17 residues. DNA for the CDR3: TGTGCCAGCAGTTCCGGCAGGGGAAACTCTGGGGCCAACGTCCTGACTTTC. Translation: CASSSGRGNSGANVLTF.

On this clonotype itself: This may come from a read error, since a much larger clone is one base off. V and J are TRBV7-2 and TRBJ2-1; 8 bases agree with TRBD2. The CDR3 contains 16 residues. Germline CDR1 reads SGHTA; CDR2 reads FQGNSA. CDR3 sequence reads: CACSLAGTRGQNEQFF. The CDR3 DNA is TGTGCCTGCAGCTTAGCCGGGACTAGGGGTCAGAATGAGCAGTTCTTC.

This clonotype was seen many times. This chain connects TRBV5-1 to TRBJ2-3; TRBD1 aligns across 9 bases. The CDR3 covers 15 residues. CDR1 SGHRS and CDR2 YFSETQ come from the germline V gene. Unmatched junction bases numbered 11, after V lost 4 bases and J lost 8 bases. The CDR3 region is CASSPRTGAQITQYF. In DNA form, the CDR3 reads TGCGCCAGCAGCCCACGGACAGGGGCACAGATTACGCAGTATTTT.

This clonotype has at least ten counts. The chain has TRBV29-1 and TRBJ2-3, with D perhaps assigned TRBD1 or TRBD2 (6 bases each). Looked up from germline, CDR1 is SQVTM and CDR2 is ANQGSEA. The CDR3 sequence is 16 residues long. V lost 1 base, J lost 6 bases, and 20 bases lay in between. The CDR3 here is CSVEGPEGVGRDTQYF. The CDR3 DNA is TGCAGCGTTGAAGGACCGGAGGGGGTAGGTCGCGATACGCAGTATTTT.

On this clonotype itself: Likely a read error: the CDR3 ends without its conserved phenylalanine or tryptophan. No DNA is shown, since the ends of the CDR3 on it are uncertain; the CDR3 is the one TCRdb lists. The chain is built from TRBV21-1 and TRBJ2-2; TRBD1, the table's D call, lacks a check against the DNA. TRBV21-1 is classified as a pseudogene. The CDR3 has 14 amino acids, counting both end residues. CDR3 loop: CASRTWTGTGELFS.

This clonotype was picked up a small number of times. It may be a read error: a sequence one base away is much more abundant. V is TRBV7-2 and J is TRBJ2-7; D not resolved. Trimming removed 3 bases at V and 2 bases at J, with 11 bases between. The CDR3 covers 14 residues. The germline CDR1 and CDR2 sequences are SGHTA and FQGNSA. CDR3 DNA sequence: TGTGCCAGCAGCTTTAGACCCGGTCCCTACGAGCAGTACTTC. As protein: CASSFRPGPYEQYF.

This clonotype was detected many times. V gene TRBV5-1 combines with J gene TRBJ2-2; TRBD1 aligns across 7 bases. This CDR3 region has 15 residues. The germline V gene encodes CDR1 SGHRS and CDR2 YFSETQ. Trimming took 0 bases from V and 5 from J; bases not matched to a gene: 4. The CDR3 protein is CASSLGDSRTGELFF. The CDR3, as DNA: TGCGCCAGCAGCTTGGGGGACAGTCGAACCGGGGAGCTGTTTTTT.